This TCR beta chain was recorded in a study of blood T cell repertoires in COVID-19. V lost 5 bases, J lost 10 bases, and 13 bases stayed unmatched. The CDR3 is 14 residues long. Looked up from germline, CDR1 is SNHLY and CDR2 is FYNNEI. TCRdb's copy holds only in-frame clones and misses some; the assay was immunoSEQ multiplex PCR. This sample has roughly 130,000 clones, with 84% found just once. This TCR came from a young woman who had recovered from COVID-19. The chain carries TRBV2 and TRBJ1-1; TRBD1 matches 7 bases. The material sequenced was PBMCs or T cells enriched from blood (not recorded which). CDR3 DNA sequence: TGTGCCAGCAGTCCGACCTGGACAGGCGGTGGAGCTTTCTTT. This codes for CASSPTWTGGGAFF.